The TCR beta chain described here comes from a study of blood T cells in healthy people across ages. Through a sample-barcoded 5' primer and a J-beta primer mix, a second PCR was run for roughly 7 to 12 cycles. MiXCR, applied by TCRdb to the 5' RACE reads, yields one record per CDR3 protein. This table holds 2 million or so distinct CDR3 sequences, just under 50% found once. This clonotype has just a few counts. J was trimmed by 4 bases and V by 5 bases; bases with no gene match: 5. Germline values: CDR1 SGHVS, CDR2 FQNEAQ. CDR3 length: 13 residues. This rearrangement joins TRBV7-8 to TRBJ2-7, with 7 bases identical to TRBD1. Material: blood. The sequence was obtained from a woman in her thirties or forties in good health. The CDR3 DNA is TGTGCCAGCAGCGTCGGACAGGAGTACGAGCAGTACTTC. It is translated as CASSVGQEYEQYF.